The text below deals with one T cell receptor beta chain. The antigen it binds to is not known. No base qualities exist here, and no much larger clone lies one base off it. Receptor amplification or capture employed the immunoSEQ multiplex PCR assay. TCRdb holds this immuneACCESS table with in-frame rearrangements only. Some clones are missing; in checked studies, unresolved V genes explain under half, and the rest has no known cause. The sample yields tens of thousands of clones; approximately 90% were counted once. 4.6% of the sample belongs to the ten largest clones. The source of the sample is a study of technical replicates of blood from a handful of donors (dated by TCRdb to about 2017). The V end loses 3 bases and the J end loses 1 base, and a stretch of 12 bases separates them. The CDR3, from cysteine to phenylalanine, totals 14 residues. Only the CDR3 part of the read is kept: 42 bases, read in frame from the first base. CDR1 and CDR2 (SQVTM, ANQGSEA) derive from the germline V gene.

In this chain, TRBV29-1 is recombined with TRBJ2-5; perhaps TRBD2 is the D gene, with 5 bases matching. The origin of this receptor is a human donor in good health. Some clones in this sample may be carry-over from other donors' samples. Sequenced: PBMCs. CDR3 reads: CSVDGEKSQETQYF. The nucleotides are TGCAGCGTTGACGGGGAGAAGTCCCAAGAGACCCAGTACTTC. The variable domain in full, with residues beyond the CDR3 obtained from the reference TRBV29-1 and TRBJ2-5 genes, is SAVISQKPSRDICQRGTSLTIQCQVDSQVTMMFWYRQQPGQSLTLIATANQGSEATYESGFVIDKFPISRPNLTFSTLTVSNMSPEDSSIYLCSVDGEKSQETQYFGPGTRLLVL.